Following are 17 T cell receptor beta chains from one sample sequenced in a study of cytotoxic CD8 clonotypes in ibrutinib-treated CLL. Sequenced by immunoSEQ multiplex PCR; TCRdb stores in-frame clones only, minus some. The sample contains about 180,000 clones, 84% of which appear only once. Sequenced material: PBMCs, taken after 24 months of ibrutinib treatment. These receptors were collected from a human donor with chronic lymphocytic leukemia.

This clone was seen repeatedly, ten times or more. The chain employs TRBV18 and TRBJ1-5; tentatively, D is TRBD1 (6 bases). The CDR3 loop spans 16 amino acids. Germline V gives CDR1 KGHSH, CDR2 LQKENI. Trimming shortened V by 5 bases and J by 1 base, and 15 bases separated the two germline ends. Here the CDR3 DNA reads TGTGCCAGCTCAGGGGCCGGCAGGGGCAGCAATCAGCCCCAGCATTTT. Its protein product is CASSGAGRGSNQPQHF.

The CDR3 loop is CASSSGQSPQHF. The DNA of the CDR3 is TGTGCCAGCAGCTCCGGACAGTCGCCCCAGCATTTT. V usage is TRBV7-9 and J usage is TRBJ1-5; a possible D gene is TRBD1 (6 bases). Trimming removed 4 bases at V and 9 bases at J, with 10 bases between. CDR1 and CDR2 from the germline V gene are SEHNR and FQNEAQ (reference sequence). The CDR3 has 12 amino acids.

This clone was recorded a few times. The rearrangement joins TRBV30 to TRBJ1-4, with TRBD1 as a possible D gene (5 bases). This CDR3 spans 13 amino acids. V lost 4 bases, J lost 7 bases, and 13 bases lay in between. The germline V gene encodes CDR1 GTSNPN and CDR2 SVGIG (reference sequence). The CDR3 coding sequence is TGTGCCTGGACCAGGGTCGAGGGTGAAAAACTGTTTTTT. Its protein is CAWTRVEGEKLFF.

V gene TRBV18 combines with J gene TRBJ1-1; D unclear. V gave up 8 bases and J gave up 7 bases, with 17 bases separating them. The CDR3 extends over 13 amino acids. Germline V gene lookup returns CDR1 KGHSH and CDR2 LQKENI. The CDR3 region is CASGSMSWGEAFF. The CDR3 DNA is TGTGCCAGCGGCTCAATGAGTTGGGGTGAAGCTTTCTTT.

The gene calls are TRBV19 and TRBJ1-1; TRBD1 might be the D (6 bases). CDR1 and CDR2 from the germline V gene are LNHDA and SQIVND (reference sequence). This CDR3 contains 14 residues. V lost 5 bases and J 1 base, leaving 11 bases between the germline ends. CDR3 sequence (DNA): TGTGCCAGTAGTCCGGGACACGAGAACACTGAAGCTTTCTTT. Protein sequence: CASSPGHENTEAFF.

The V call is TRBV9, the J call TRBJ2-2; 16 positions agree with TRBD2. Germline-derived CDR1 and CDR2 are SGDLS and YYNGEE. The CDR3 has 19 residues. V lost 3 bases to trimming and J lost 4 bases; unmatched junction nucleotides: 9. CDR3: CASSGPGLAGGPGTGELFF. The DNA of the CDR3 is TGTGCCAGCAGCGGTCCGGGACTAGCGGGAGGGCCGGGCACCGGGGAGCTGTTTTTT. Based on the CDR3 plus reference TRBV9 and TRBJ2-2, the full variable domain is DSGVTQTPKHLITATGQRVTLRCSPRSGDLSVYWYQQSLDQGLQFLIQYYNGEERAKGNILERFSAQQFPDLHSELNLSSLELGDSALYFCASSGPGLAGGPGTGELFFGEGSRLTVL.

This clone was seen more than once but under ten times. The V gene is TRBV18, the J gene TRBJ2-1, with 8 bases that match TRBD1. CDR3 length equals 11 residues. The V and J ends lost 3 bases and 14 bases, in that order; junction bases with no gene match: 3. Germline assignment: CDR1 KGHSH and CDR2 LQKENI. The CDR3 is CASSPGQGEFF. The DNA for the CDR3 is TGTGCCAGCTCACCCGGACAGGGTGAGTTCTTC. The variable domain in full, with the rest retrieved from reference TRBV18 and TRBJ2-1, is NAGVMQNPRHLVRRRGQEARLRCSPMKGHSHVYWYRQLPEEGLKFMVYLQKENIIDESGMPKERFSAEFPKEGPSILRIQQVVRGDSAAYFCASSPGQGEFFGPGTRLTVL.

CDR3 amino acids: CASSLKIYSNQPQHF. CDR3 nucleotide sequence: TGTGCCAGCAGTTTAAAGATTTATAGCAATCAGCCCCAGCATTTT. V and J are TRBV27 and TRBJ1-5, with D hard to call. The CDR3 loop spans 15 amino acids. Germline V gene sequence: CDR1 MNHEY, CDR2 SMNVEV (reference sequence). V was trimmed by 2 bases and J by 0 bases, leaving 8 bases between them.

V and J are TRBV7-9 and TRBJ2-5; TRBD2 aligns across 8 bases. The germline gives CDR1 SEHNR, CDR2 FQNEAQ (reference sequence). CDR3 length: 14 amino acids. The V and J ends lost 4 bases and 5 bases, in that order; junction bases with no gene match: 6. The CDR3 protein is CASSSQRGRETQYF. The CDR3 DNA follows: TGTGCCAGCAGCTCTCAGCGGGGGAGGGAGACCCAGTACTTC.

The rearrangement uses TRBV10-3 and TRBJ1-1, with D hard to call. Trimming cost V 7 bases and J 1 base, with 4 bases left between them. The CDR3 runs to 11 residues. Germline CDR1 ENHRY, CDR2 SYGVKD. This CDR3 is CAITGNTEAFF. As DNA, the CDR3 is TGTGCCATCACGGGGAACACTGAAGCTTTCTTT.

This clone was picked up a small number of times. The gene calls are TRBV7-2 and TRBJ1-2, with TRBD1 identical over 9 bases. The germline V gene encodes CDR1 SGHTA and CDR2 FQGNSA. CDR3 length equals 15 residues. With 5 bases clipped from V and 3 bases from J, the junction kept 7 bases outside the gene matches. The CDR3 DNA follows: TGTGCCAGCAGCCCCGGGACAGGGATAGACTATGGCTACACCTTC. Encoded protein: CASSPGTGIDYGYTF.

The chain couples TRBV27 to TRBJ1-4; no clear D. This CDR3 comprises 14 residues. Trimming stripped 6 bases from V and 0 bases from J, with 8 bases between. CDR1 and CDR2 from the germline V gene are MNHEY and SMNVEV (reference sequence). This CDR3 reads CASRDYATNEKLFF. The CDR3 DNA reads TGTGCCAGCAGAGACTATGCAACTAATGAAAAACTGTTTTTT.

J is TRBJ2-2 and V is TRBV7-3; 8 bases are a match to TRBD1. This CDR3 contains 15 residues. The germline CDR1 and CDR2 sequences are SGHTA and FQGTGA. J was trimmed by 3 bases and V by 5 bases; bases with no gene match: 5. The CDR3: CASSIDRGYTGELFF. Here the CDR3 DNA reads TGTGCCAGCAGCATCGACAGGGGCTACACCGGGGAGCTGTTTTTT.

The chain links TRBV28 to TRBJ1-1; TRBD1 aligns across 9 bases. Per germline, CDR1 MDHEN and CDR2 SYDVKM. This CDR3 is 16 amino acids long. The ends lost 6 bases at V and 4 bases at J; junction bases unmatched: 12. CDR3 sequence reads: CASRNRQGEIATEAFF. CDR3 coding DNA: TGTGCCAGCAGAAACAGACAGGGGGAGATCGCCACTGAAGCTTTCTTT.

The chain has TRBV18 and TRBJ1-1, with D maybe TRBD1 (6 bases). The CDR3 contains 12 residues. Per germline, CDR1 KGHSH and CDR2 LQKENI. V shed 6 bases and J shed 4 bases, with 9 bases lying between them. CDR3 loop: CASSTGLTEAFF. In DNA form, the CDR3 reads TGTGCCAGCTCCACAGGGCTCACTGAAGCTTTCTTT.

The CDR3 DNA sequence: TGTGCCAGCTCACCAATGGGTTTAGGGGGAAGCACAGATACGCAGTATTTT. It codes for CASSPMGLGGSTDTQYF. V and J are TRBV18 and TRBJ2-3; maybe TRBD1 (6 bases). V was shortened by 2 bases and J by 0 bases, with 15 bases between the two germline ends. The CDR3 extends over 17 amino acids. Germline V gene lookup returns CDR1 KGHSH and CDR2 LQKENI.

V and J are TRBV29-1 and TRBJ1-3, with unresolved D. This CDR3 spans 13 amino acids. V dropped 6 bases and J dropped 0 bases, with 9 bases sitting between them. Germline-derived CDR1 and CDR2 are SQVTM and ANQGSEA. The CDR3 DNA reads TGCAGCGTGGGCGGAGGCTCTGGAAACACCATATATTTT. It specifies CSVGGGSGNTIYF.